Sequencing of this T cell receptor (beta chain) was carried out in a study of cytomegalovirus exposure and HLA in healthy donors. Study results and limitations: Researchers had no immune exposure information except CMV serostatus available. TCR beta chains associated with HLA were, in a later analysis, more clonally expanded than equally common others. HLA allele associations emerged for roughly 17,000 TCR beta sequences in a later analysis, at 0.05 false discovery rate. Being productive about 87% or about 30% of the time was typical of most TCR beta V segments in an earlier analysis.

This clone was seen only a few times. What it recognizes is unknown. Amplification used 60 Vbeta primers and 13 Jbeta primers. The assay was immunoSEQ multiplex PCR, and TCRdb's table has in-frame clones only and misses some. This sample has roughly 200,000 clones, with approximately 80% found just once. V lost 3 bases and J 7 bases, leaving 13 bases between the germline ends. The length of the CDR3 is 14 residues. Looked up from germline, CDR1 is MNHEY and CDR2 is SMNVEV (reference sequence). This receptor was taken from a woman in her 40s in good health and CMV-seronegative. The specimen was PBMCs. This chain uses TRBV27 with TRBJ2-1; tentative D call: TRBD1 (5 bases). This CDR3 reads CASSFTAGSNEQFF. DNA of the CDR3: TGTGCCAGCAGTTTCACGGCAGGGTCTAATGAGCAGTTCTTC.